The 32 T cell receptor beta chains presented below share a single source sample, sequenced in a study of a mutant IDH1 vaccine in newly diagnosed glioma. Time point in this sample: baseline, week 1 (first vaccination visit). Treatment described: pre-vaccination baseline after standard-of-care therapy. TCRdb's copy holds only in-frame clones and misses some; the assay was immunoSEQ multiplex PCR. Of tens of thousands of clones listed, around four fifths are singletons. The sequenced sample was peripheral blood mononuclear cells (PBMCs), obtained from a glioma patient treated with radiotherapy, temozolomide or both. The receptors derive from a man between 50 and 59 years old with glioma. Some clones in this sample may be carry-over from other donors' samples.

The chain couples TRBV7-9 to TRBJ2-5, with 10 bases lining up with TRBD1. Germline V lookup: CDR1 SEHNR, CDR2 FQNEAQ (reference sequence). CDR3 size: 16 residues. The J segment lost 5 bases and the V segment lost 4 bases, leaving 10 bases of the junction unmatched. CDR3 DNA sequence: TGTGCCAGCAGCTCCCCCCGAGGACAGGGGGTGGAGACCCAGTACTTC. Its protein is CASSSPRGQGVETQYF.

The chain combines TRBV18 with TRBJ2-1; TRBD2 matches at 12 bases. Trimming took 6 bases from V and 5 from J; bases not matched to a gene: 2. Germline V CDR1 and CDR2: KGHSH, LQKENI. The CDR3 covers 14 residues. CDR3 nucleotides: TGTGCCAGCTCGAGACTAGCGGGAGACAATGAGCAGTTCTTC. Translation gives CASSRLAGDNEQFF.

V usage is TRBV29-1 and J usage is TRBJ1-2; TRBD1 agrees at 7 bases. Trimming cost V 7 bases and J 3 bases; bases outside gene matches: 8. The CDR3 runs to 13 residues. CDR1 is SQVTM, CDR2 ANQGSEA, per germline. CDR3: CSATTGRDYGYTF. The CDR3 DNA follows: TGCAGCGCGACGACAGGGCGGGACTATGGCTACACCTTC.

The table lists this clone with a few counts. The chain is built from TRBV27 and TRBJ2-1; a possible D gene is TRBD2 (7 bases). Trimming removed 2 bases at V and 2 bases at J, with 19 bases between. CDR3 size: 18 residues. Germline loops: CDR1 MNHEY, CDR2 SMNVEV (reference sequence). As DNA, the CDR3 is TGTGCCAGCAGTTTACTGAAAGGGGGGGGAGAGACCTACAATGAGCAGTTCTTC. Its protein product is CASSLLKGGGETYNEQFF.

The chain links TRBV9 to TRBJ2-3; unclear D gene. Trimming took 2 bases from V and 0 from J, leaving 10 bases between them. CDR1 and CDR2 (germline): SGDLS, YYNGEE. There are 15 residues in the CDR3. The CDR3, as DNA: TGTGCCAGCAGCGTTGGGGATTGGAGCACAGATACGCAGTATTTT. Translating gives CASSVGDWSTDTQYF.

The chain has TRBV7-9 and TRBJ2-3, with TRBD2 identical over 9 bases. CDR1 and CDR2 (germline): SEHNR, FQNEAQ (reference sequence). This CDR3 region has 13 residues. The V and J ends lost 4 bases and 7 bases, in that order; junction bases with no gene match: 3. The CDR3 loop is CASSSSGINTQYF. DNA of the CDR3: TGTGCCAGCAGCTCTAGCGGGATAAATACGCAGTATTTT. Looking up the rest from reference TRBV7-9 and TRBJ2-3 gives the full variable domain: DTGVSQNPRHKITKRGQNVTFRCDPISEHNRLYWYRQTLGQGPEFLTYFQNEAQLEKSRLLSDRFSAERPKGSFSTLEIQRTEQGDSAMYLCASSSSGINTQYFGPGTRLTVL.

This sequence joins TRBV7-9 and TRBJ1-4; 7 bases fit TRBD1. Trimming took 5 bases from V and 8 from J; bases not matched to a gene: 14. The CDR3 runs 16 residues. CDR1 SEHNR and CDR2 FQNEAQ come from the germline V gene (reference sequence). CDR3 sequence reads: CASSPPTGERWEKLFF. The CDR3 DNA sequence: TGTGCCAGCAGCCCGCCCACAGGGGAGAGATGGGAAAAACTGTTTTTT.

V and J are TRBV7-9 and TRBJ2-7; D is unresolved. Trimming took 5 bases from V and 2 from J, leaving 4 bases between them. From germline, CDR1 is SEHNR and CDR2 FQNEAQ (reference sequence). The length of the CDR3 is 11 residues. Here the CDR3 reads CASSPAYEQYF. CDR3 bases: TGTGCCAGCAGCCCGGCCTACGAGCAGTACTTC. Variable domain in full (rest from reference TRBV7-9 and TRBJ2-7): DTGVSQNPRHKITKRGQNVTFRCDPISEHNRLYWYRQTLGQGPEFLTYFQNEAQLEKSRLLSDRFSAERPKGSFSTLEIQRTEQGDSAMYLCASSPAYEQYFGPGTRLTVT.

This clone was seen only once. This chain joins TRBV28 and TRBJ1-4, with no clear D. Trimming took off 8 bases at V and 4 bases at J, with 11 bases between the two ends. The CDR3 spans 13 residues. From germline, CDR1 is MDHEN and CDR2 SYDVKM. CDR3 amino acids: CASSGRINEKLFF. CDR3 in DNA: TGTGCCAGCTCCGGGCGGATTAATGAAAAACTGTTTTTT.

J is TRBJ2-5 and V is TRBV27; either TRBD1 or TRBD2 may supply D (5 bases each). V gave up 4 bases and J gave up 7 bases, with 7 bases separating them. There are 11 residues in the CDR3. Per the germline V gene, CDR1 is MNHEY and CDR2 is SMNVEV (reference sequence). The CDR3 here is CASSYGATQYF. The CDR3 DNA is TGTGCCAGCAGTTACGGGGCGACCCAGTACTTC.

The rearrangement joins TRBV6-5 to TRBJ1-1, with 12 bases fitting TRBD1. Germline V gene sequence: CDR1 MNHEY, CDR2 SVGAGI. The CDR3 is 11 residues long. J gave up 10 bases and V 8 bases, and 2 bases lay outside the gene matches. The CDR3 sequence: CASRDRGLAFF. The CDR3 DNA follows: TGTGCCAGCCGGGACAGGGGGCTAGCTTTCTTT.

The V and J genes are TRBV21-1 and TRBJ2-5. TRBV21-1 is termed a pseudogene. CDR3 length equals 16 residues. CDR3 DNA: TGTGCCAGCAGCAAAGGATGGCGCCTCTACCAAGAGACCCAGTACTTC. It specifies CASSKGWRLYQETQYF.

The rearrangement uses TRBV7-9 and TRBJ1-5; no definite D call. Trimming left V 4 bases short and J 2 bases short, with 12 bases between. From germline, CDR1 is SEHNR and CDR2 FQNEAQ (reference sequence). CDR3 length: 15 amino acids. CDR3 protein: CASSSGDGGNQPQHF. CDR3 DNA: TGTGCCAGCAGCTCGGGAGACGGAGGCAATCAGCCCCAGCATTTT.

This sequence joins TRBV9 and TRBJ2-3; D ambiguous. The V end lost 0 bases, the J end lost 4 bases, and 15 bases lay between the germline ends. Per the germline V gene, CDR1 is SGDLS and CDR2 is YYNGEE. The CDR3 sequence is 16 residues long. The CDR3 here is CASSVGTLPPADTQYF. In DNA, the CDR3 is TGTGCCAGCAGCGTAGGAACCCTACCGCCAGCAGATACGCAGTATTTT.

The chain employs TRBV11-3 and TRBJ2-7; 7 bases map to TRBD2. The germline V gene has CDR1 SGHNT and CDR2 YENEEA. The CDR3 extends over 14 amino acids. Germline trimming cut 4 bases from V and 3 bases from J; bases unmatched to any gene: 6. In nucleotides, the CDR3 is TGTGCCAGCAGCTCCGATTCTAGCGGCTACGAGCAGTACTTC. Its translation: CASSSDSSGYEQYF.

The V call is TRBV7-9, the J call TRBJ2-2; the D is unclear. CDR1 SEHNR and CDR2 FQNEAQ come from the germline V gene (reference sequence). Trimming cost V 1 base and J 6 bases, with 3 bases left between them. The CDR3 covers 12 residues. CDR3 DNA sequence: TGTGCCAGCAGCTTAGGGGCCGGGGAGCTGTTTTTT. Encoded protein: CASSLGAGELFF.

This sequence joins TRBV9 and TRBJ1-5; D not certain. Germline lookup yields CDR1 SGDLS and CDR2 YYNGEE. V was pared by 0 bases and J by 10 bases, with 17 bases between. CDR3 length: 15 residues. CDR3 DNA sequence: TGTGCCAGCAGCGTAGGATACACCGGTGATGAACCCCAGCATTTT. It translates to CASSVGYTGDEPQHF.

V is TRBV6-1 and J is TRBJ1-2; 9 bases align to TRBD1. CDR3 length equals 15 residues. J lost 7 bases, V lost 0 bases, and 6 bases had no gene match. CDR1 is MNHNS, CDR2 SASEGT, per germline. The CDR3 bases are TGTGCCAGCAGTGAAGCGGGACAGGGAATGGTTGGCTACACCTTC. As protein: CASSEAGQGMVGYTF.

The J gene is TRBJ1-4, the V gene TRBV18; D uncertain. V shed 1 base and J shed 7 bases, with 7 bases lying between them. CDR1 KGHSH and CDR2 LQKENI come from the germline V gene. CDR3 length equals 13 residues. The CDR3: CASSPRVAEKLFF. The CDR3 coding sequence is TGTGCCAGCTCACCACGCGTGGCTGAAAAACTGTTTTTT.

This rearrangement joins TRBV19 to TRBJ2-2; D gene ambiguous. The V end was cut by 4 bases, the J end by 6 bases, with 9 bases between. CDR1 is LNHDA and CDR2 is SQIVND in the germline V gene (reference sequence). This CDR3 comprises 13 residues. The CDR3 DNA sequence: TGTGCCAGTAGTAAGATTGACGCCGGGGAGCTGTTTTTT. Translating it yields CASSKIDAGELFF.

V is TRBV7-9 and J is TRBJ2-7; TRBD2 might be the D (5 bases). This CDR3 contains 14 residues. Germline V CDR1 and CDR2: SEHNR, FQNEAQ (reference sequence). V was clipped by 5 bases and J by 7 bases, with 18 bases between them. In DNA, the CDR3 is TGTGCCAGCAGCCAAGGGCTAGCCATAGGGGAGCAGTACTTC. Translating it yields CASSQGLAIGEQYF.

V gene TRBV5-1 combines with J gene TRBJ1-2; no clear D. The germline V gene has CDR1 SGHRS and CDR2 YFSETQ. The ends were cut back, 0 bases at V and 6 bases at J, with 12 bases in the middle. The CDR3 has 14 amino acids. CDR3 sequence: CASSLGAETHGYTF. CDR3 coding DNA: TGCGCCAGCAGCTTGGGGGCCGAAACCCATGGCTACACCTTC.

The rearrangement joins TRBV28 to TRBJ1-5; perhaps TRBD1 as D (6 bases). With 3 bases removed from V and 3 bases from J, the gap between germline ends came to 15 bases. The length of the CDR3 is 16 residues. Germline V gene sequence: CDR1 MDHEN, CDR2 SYDVKM. Here the CDR3 DNA reads TGTGCCAGCAGTTTCCCTCGGGGGGCGTTCAATCAGCCCCAGCATTTT. Translated, it gives CASSFPRGAFNQPQHF.

The J gene is TRBJ2-5, the V gene TRBV18; 7 bases are a match to TRBD1. After removal of 6 bases from V and 4 bases from J, the junction contained 8 bases not matched to a gene. Germline CDR1 and CDR2: KGHSH and LQKENI. This CDR3 spans 14 amino acids. The CDR3 DNA sequence: TGTGCCAGCTCGATAGACAGGGTTGGAGAGACCCAGTACTTC. It encodes CASSIDRVGETQYF.

The rearrangement joins TRBV7-8 to TRBJ1-4; D gene uncertain. Germline loops: CDR1 SGHVS, CDR2 FQNEAQ. Trimming removed 0 bases at V and 2 bases at J, with 13 bases between. CDR3 size: 17 residues. CDR3 sequence (DNA): TGTGCCAGCAGCTTAGCGAACAGCCCTGGGACTAATGAAAAACTGTTTTTT. Translating gives CASSLANSPGTNEKLFF.

This chain uses TRBV9 with TRBJ2-2; 9 nucleotides align to TRBD1. This CDR3 contains 16 residues. The V gene end was trimmed by 3 bases and the J gene end by 2 bases; junction bases not matched to a gene: 5. Germline V gene sequence: CDR1 SGDLS, CDR2 YYNGEE. The DNA of the CDR3 is TGTGCCAGCAGCGCGGGACAGGGTCTCAACACCGGGGAGCTGTTTTTT. Its translation: CASSAGQGLNTGELFF.

The chain links TRBV25-1 to TRBJ2-5; D remains ambiguous. The CDR3 totals 11 residues. Germline values: CDR1 MGHDK, CDR2 SYGVNS. V gave up 1 base and J gave up 7 bases, with 4 bases separating them. This CDR3 reads CASSESRTQYF. As DNA, the CDR3 is TGTGCCAGCAGTGAATCGAGGACCCAGTACTTC.

The rearrangement joins TRBV4-1 to TRBJ2-7; no reliable D call. This CDR3 is 14 amino acids long. Germline V gene data show CDR1 as MGHRA and CDR2 as YSYEKL. Trimming removed 2 bases at V and 7 bases at J, with 15 bases between. The CDR3 reads CASSQRPLGSEQYF. In nucleotides, the CDR3 is TGCGCCAGCAGCCAACGCCCTCTGGGTTCGGAGCAGTACTTC.

The chain employs TRBV6-1 and TRBJ1-1; 7 bases map to TRBD1. There are 14 residues in the CDR3. Germline assignment: CDR1 MNHNS and CDR2 SASEGT. Trimming took 8 bases from V and 1 from J; bases not matched to a gene: 7. DNA for the CDR3: TGTGCCAGCCACTGGACAGGTCGGAACACTGAAGCTTTCTTT. Translating it yields CASHWTGRNTEAFF.

In this sample, this clone turned up a few times. The CDR3, as DNA: TGTGCCTGGAGAGGTATAACAGGGGGCGAAAGTTCACCCCTCCACTTT. It is translated as CAWRGITGGESSPLHF. This chain uses TRBV30 with TRBJ1-6; TRBD1 aligns across 9 bases. This CDR3 comprises 16 residues. CDR1 and CDR2 (germline): GTSNPN, SVGIG (reference sequence). The V gene end was trimmed by 3 bases and the J gene end by 9 bases; junction bases not matched to a gene: 12.

The chain uses TRBV7-2 and TRBJ1-4; D gene unclear. V was shortened by 3 bases and J by 4 bases, with 9 bases between the two germline ends. Germline CDR1 SGHTA, CDR2 FQGNSA. The length of the CDR3 is 14 residues. The CDR3 region has the DNA TGTGCCAGCAGCTTGGTTTGGGGTAATGAAAAACTGTTTTTT. Translating gives CASSLVWGNEKLFF.

CDR3 bases: TGTGCCACCAGCCCCGGCGGTACTAGCACAGATACGCAGTATTTT. This sequence encodes CATSPGGTSTDTQYF. The gene calls are TRBV15 and TRBJ2-3; D call uncertain. Germline loops: CDR1 LNHNV, CDR2 YYDKDF (reference sequence). Deletions cut 5 bases from V and 0 bases from J, with 12 bases between. The CDR3 is made up of 15 amino acids.